This TCR beta chain stems from a study of cytomegalovirus exposure and HLA in healthy donors. Germline loops: CDR1 KGHSH, CDR2 LQKENI. CDR3 size: 17 residues. The V segment lost 0 bases and the J segment 0 bases; nucleotides outside the gene matches: 2. PCR primers comprised 60 Vbeta and 13 Jbeta primers. Sequencing used immunoSEQ multiplex PCR; TCRdb keeps in-frame clones, though not all of them. The sample lists 140,000 to 150,000 clones, over 75% occurring once. The clonotype was recovered from a woman aged 25 to 39 in good health and CMV-seronegative. Sample: PBMCs. The chain employs TRBV18 and TRBJ2-6; 7 positions agree with TRBD1. CDR3 nucleotides: TGTGCCAGCTCACCACCCGGGACAGTCTCTGGGGCCAACGTCCTGACTTTC. Its translation is CASSPPGTVSGANVLTF.